The rows below give T cell receptor beta chains drawn from one sample of a study of OX40 agonist ivuxolimab in advanced cancers. Profiled with immunoSEQ multiplex PCR; TCRdb holds only in-frame clones, not every one. The repertoire consists of tens of thousands of clones, with 75% to 90% occurring once and the leading ten covering approximately 11%. The material was CD4+ or CD8+ T cells sorted from blood, obtained in a trial of the OX40 agonist ivuxolimab. These receptors were collected from an adult with an advanced solid tumor such as melanoma, head and neck, liver or kidney cancer. Both conserved end residues are part of each CDR3. A D gene is named only where the DNA matches it firmly. The size field is filled for only some rows; it gives once, few, many or a size class.

CDR3aa: CASSERSGGELFF; CDR3nt: TGCGCCAGCAGTGAGAGAAGCGGCGGGGAGCTGTTTTTT; j_gene: TRBJ2-2; d_gene: -; len: 13; v_gene: TRBV10-2; abundance: -
CDR3aa: CSASRDRGAFF; CDR3nt: TGCAGTGCTAGTAGGGACAGGGGAGCTTTCTTT; j_gene: TRBJ1-1; d_gene: TRBD1; len: 11; v_gene: TRBV20-1; abundance: -
CDR3aa: CASSLAAGMNTEAFF; CDR3nt: TGCGCCAGCAGCTTGGCGGCAGGTATGAACACTGAAGCTTTCTTT; j_gene: TRBJ1-1; d_gene: -; len: 15; v_gene: TRBV5-1; abundance: -
CDR3aa: CASIHPDPRTYEQYF; CDR3nt: TGTGCCAGCATACACCCGGACCCACGAACCTACGAGCAGTACTTC; j_gene: TRBJ2-7; d_gene: -; len: 15; v_gene: TRBV6-1; abundance: -
CDR3aa: CASSLVMQGAPNEQFF; CDR3nt: TGTGCCAGCAGCTTAGTCATGCAGGGGGCCCCGAATGAGCAGTTCTTC; j_gene: TRBJ2-1; d_gene: TRBD1; len: 16; v_gene: TRBV11-1; abundance: -
CDR3aa: CASSWGGANEQYF; CDR3nt: TGTGCCAGCAGCTGGGGTGGCGCGAACGAGCAGTACTTC; j_gene: TRBJ2-7; d_gene: -; len: 13; v_gene: TRBV5-5; abundance: once
CDR3aa: CASGGGGSNTGELFF; CDR3nt: TGTGCCAGCGGAGGCGGCGGTTCGAACACCGGGGAGCTGTTTTTT; j_gene: TRBJ2-2; d_gene: -; len: 15; v_gene: TRBV11-3; abundance: -
CDR3aa: CASSVRQGSDTQYF; CDR3nt: TGTGCCAGCAGCGTTCGACAGGGCTCAGATACGCAGTATTTT; j_gene: TRBJ2-3; d_gene: TRBD1; len: 14; v_gene: TRBV9; abundance: -
CDR3aa: CASSETRGTNEKLFF; CDR3nt: TGTGCCAGCAGCGAAACCAGGGGCACTAATGAAAAACTGTTTTTT; j_gene: TRBJ1-4; d_gene: -; len: 15; v_gene: TRBV11-2; abundance: -
CDR3aa: CASRPGTGIFNEQYF; CDR3nt: TGTGCCAGCAGGCCCGGGACAGGGATTTTCAACGAGCAGTACTTC; j_gene: TRBJ2-7; d_gene: TRBD1; len: 15; v_gene: TRBV6-5; abundance: -
CDR3aa: CASSLSLGATLFYGYTF; CDR3nt: TGTGCCAGCAGTTTATCCCTCGGGGCCACTCTATTCTATGGCTACACCTTC; j_gene: TRBJ1-2; d_gene: -; len: 17; v_gene: TRBV27; abundance: -
CDR3aa: CASSDPLVPGEAFF; CDR3nt: TGTGCCAGCAGTGATCCGCTCGTGCCGGGTGAAGCTTTCTTT; j_gene: TRBJ1-1; d_gene: -; len: 14; v_gene: TRBV2; abundance: -
CDR3aa: CASSLYSAYEQYF; CDR3nt: TGTGCCAGCAGCTTGTATAGTGCCTACGAGCAGTACTTC; j_gene: TRBJ2-7; d_gene: -; len: 13; v_gene: TRBV7-9; abundance: -
CDR3aa: CASSAPESESPDTQYF; CDR3nt: TGTGCCAGCAGCGCCCCGGAGTCTGAGTCGCCAGATACGCAGTATTTT; j_gene: TRBJ2-3; d_gene: -; len: 16; v_gene: TRBV9; abundance: -
CDR3aa: CASSWTGETDTQYF; CDR3nt: TGTGCCAGCAGCTGGACGGGAGAGACAGATACGCAGTATTTT; j_gene: TRBJ2-3; d_gene: -; len: 14; v_gene: TRBV11-2; abundance: -
CDR3aa: CAWRSRGGFYEQYF; CDR3nt: TGTGCCTGGCGCTCCAGGGGGGGCTTCTACGAGCAGTACTTC; j_gene: TRBJ2-7; d_gene: -; len: 14; v_gene: TRBV30; abundance: -
CDR3aa: CASSHGQGAYEQYF; CDR3nt: TGTGCCAGCAGCCACGGACAGGGAGCCTACGAGCAGTACTTC; j_gene: TRBJ2-7; d_gene: TRBD1; len: 14; v_gene: TRBV14; abundance: -
CDR3aa: CASRRSGSYNEQFF; CDR3nt: TGTGCCAGCAGGCGGAGCGGTTCCTACAATGAGCAGTTCTTC; j_gene: TRBJ2-1; d_gene: -; len: 14; v_gene: TRBV27; abundance: -
CDR3aa: CASSTYEQYF; CDR3nt: TGTGCCAGCAGCACCTACGAGCAGTACTTC; j_gene: TRBJ2-7; d_gene: -; len: 10; v_gene: TRBV5-8; abundance: -
CDR3aa: CARAHIQASSQPQHF; CDR3nt: TGCGCCAGAGCCCACATACAGGCCTCTAGTCAGCCCCAGCATTTT; j_gene: TRBJ1-5; d_gene: -; len: 15; v_gene: TRBV5-1; abundance: -
CDR3aa: CASSLPGGGSTDTGELFF; CDR3nt: TGTGCCAGCAGTTTGCCTGGCGGCGGGAGTACGGACACCGGGGAGCTGTTTTTT; j_gene: TRBJ2-2; d_gene: TRBD2; len: 18; v_gene: TRBV28; abundance: -
CDR3aa: CASKKLGSETQYF; CDR3nt: TGTGCCAGCAAGAAACTAGGTTCGGAGACCCAGTACTTC; j_gene: TRBJ2-5; d_gene: -; len: 13; v_gene: TRBV27; abundance: -
CDR3aa: CASSSTGGYTNEKLFF; CDR3nt: TGCGCCAGCAGCTCGACCGGGGGTTATACTAATGAAAAACTGTTTTTT; j_gene: TRBJ1-4; d_gene: -; len: 16; v_gene: TRBV5-1; abundance: -
CDR3aa: CASSLKAGVWESDNEQFF; CDR3nt: TGTGCCAGCAGCTTAAAGGCGGGAGTGTGGGAGTCCGACAATGAGCAGTTCTTC; j_gene: TRBJ2-1; d_gene: TRBD2; len: 18; v_gene: TRBV7-6; abundance: -
CDR3aa: CASSQGGNQPQHF; CDR3nt: TGCGCCAGCAGCCAAGGGGGCAATCAGCCCCAGCATTTT; j_gene: TRBJ1-5; d_gene: -; len: 13; v_gene: TRBV4-1; abundance: -
CDR3aa: CASSLGGGADYEQYF; CDR3nt: TGTGCCAGCAGCTTAGGCGGGGGGGCCGACTACGAGCAGTACTTC; j_gene: TRBJ2-7; d_gene: TRBD2; len: 15; v_gene: TRBV7-9; abundance: -
CDR3aa: CASSSPLVGVAYGYTF; CDR3nt: TGTGCCAGCAGTTCTCCCCTTGTTGGCGTAGCATATGGCTACACCTTC; j_gene: TRBJ1-2; d_gene: -; len: 16; v_gene: TRBV7-9; abundance: -
CDR3aa: CASSLGSIFQETQYF; CDR3nt: TGTGCCAGCAGCCTAGGATCGATCTTTCAAGAGACCCAGTACTTC; j_gene: TRBJ2-5; d_gene: -; len: 15; v_gene: TRBV2; abundance: -